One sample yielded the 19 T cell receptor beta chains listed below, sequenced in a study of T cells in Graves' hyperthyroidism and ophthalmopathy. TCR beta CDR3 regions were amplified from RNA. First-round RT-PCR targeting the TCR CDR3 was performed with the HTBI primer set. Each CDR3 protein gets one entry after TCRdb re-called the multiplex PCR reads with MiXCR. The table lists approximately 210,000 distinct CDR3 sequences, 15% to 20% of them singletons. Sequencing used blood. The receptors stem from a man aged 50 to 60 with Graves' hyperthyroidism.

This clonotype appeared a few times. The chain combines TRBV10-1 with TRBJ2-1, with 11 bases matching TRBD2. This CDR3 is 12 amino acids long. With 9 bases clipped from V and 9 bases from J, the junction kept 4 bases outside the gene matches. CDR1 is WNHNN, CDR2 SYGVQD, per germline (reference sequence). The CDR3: CASRGTSGEQFF. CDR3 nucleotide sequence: TGCGCCAGTCGAGGGACTAGCGGTGAGCAGTTCTTC.

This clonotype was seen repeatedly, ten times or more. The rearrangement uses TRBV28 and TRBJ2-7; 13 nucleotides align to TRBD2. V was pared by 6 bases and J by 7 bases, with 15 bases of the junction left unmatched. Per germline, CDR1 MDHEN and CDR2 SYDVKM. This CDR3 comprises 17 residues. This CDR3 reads CASRSGLAGLGLGEQYF. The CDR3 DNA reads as TGTGCCAGCAGATCGGGACTAGCGGGATTAGGCCTGGGGGAGCAGTACTTC.

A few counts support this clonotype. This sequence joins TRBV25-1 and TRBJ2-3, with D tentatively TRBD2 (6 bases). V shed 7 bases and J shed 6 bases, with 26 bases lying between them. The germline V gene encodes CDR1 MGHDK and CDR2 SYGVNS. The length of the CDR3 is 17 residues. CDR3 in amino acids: CASTARGTDDYRDTQYF. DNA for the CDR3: TGTGCCAGCACCGCCCGGGGGACCGACGATTATCGTGATACGCAGTATTTT.

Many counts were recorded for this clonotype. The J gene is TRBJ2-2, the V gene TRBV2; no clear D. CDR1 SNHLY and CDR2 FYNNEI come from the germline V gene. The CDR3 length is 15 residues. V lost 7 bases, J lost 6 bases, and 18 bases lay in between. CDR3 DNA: TGTGCCAGCACCTTGGACCCCAAGTACGCCGGGGAGCTGTTTTTT. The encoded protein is CASTLDPKYAGELFF.

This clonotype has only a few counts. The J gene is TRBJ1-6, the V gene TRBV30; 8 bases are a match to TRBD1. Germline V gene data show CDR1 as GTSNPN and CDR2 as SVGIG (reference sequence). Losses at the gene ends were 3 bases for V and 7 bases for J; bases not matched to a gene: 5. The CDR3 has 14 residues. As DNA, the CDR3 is TGTGCCTGGAGGCAGGGGGCAAGAAATTCACCCCTCCACTTT. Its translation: CAWRQGARNSPLHF.

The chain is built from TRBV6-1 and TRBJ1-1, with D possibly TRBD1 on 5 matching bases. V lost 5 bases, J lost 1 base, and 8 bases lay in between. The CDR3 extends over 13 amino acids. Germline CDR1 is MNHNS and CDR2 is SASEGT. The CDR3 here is CASSSGANTEAFF. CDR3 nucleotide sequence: TGTGCCAGCAGTTCTGGGGCGAACACTGAAGCTTTCTTT.

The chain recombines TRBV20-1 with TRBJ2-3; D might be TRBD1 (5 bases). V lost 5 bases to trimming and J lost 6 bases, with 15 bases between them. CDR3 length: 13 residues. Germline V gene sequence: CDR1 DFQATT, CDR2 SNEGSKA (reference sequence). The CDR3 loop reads CSALDTLRDTQYF. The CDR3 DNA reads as TGCAGTGCTTTGGACACATTAAGGGATACGCAGTATTTT.

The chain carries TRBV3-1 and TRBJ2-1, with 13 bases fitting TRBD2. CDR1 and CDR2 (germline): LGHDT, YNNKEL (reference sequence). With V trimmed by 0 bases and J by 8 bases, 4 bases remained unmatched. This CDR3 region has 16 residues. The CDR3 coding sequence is TGTGCCAGCAGCCAAGATAGGACTAGCGGGAGTGATGAGCAGTTCTTC. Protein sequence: CASSQDRTSGSDEQFF.

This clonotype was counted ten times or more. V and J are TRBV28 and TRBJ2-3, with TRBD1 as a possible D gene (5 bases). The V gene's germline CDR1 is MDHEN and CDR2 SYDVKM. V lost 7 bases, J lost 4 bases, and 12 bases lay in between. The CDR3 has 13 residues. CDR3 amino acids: CASINRRADTQYF. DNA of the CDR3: TGTGCCAGCATTAACAGGCGAGCAGATACGCAGTATTTT.

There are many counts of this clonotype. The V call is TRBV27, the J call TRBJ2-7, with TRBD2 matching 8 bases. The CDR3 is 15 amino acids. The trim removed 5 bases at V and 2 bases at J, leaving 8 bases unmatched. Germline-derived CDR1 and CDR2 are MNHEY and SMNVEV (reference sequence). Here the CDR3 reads CASSPIAGLTYEQYF. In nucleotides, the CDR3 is TGTGCCAGCAGTCCGATAGCGGGACTAACCTACGAGCAGTACTTC.

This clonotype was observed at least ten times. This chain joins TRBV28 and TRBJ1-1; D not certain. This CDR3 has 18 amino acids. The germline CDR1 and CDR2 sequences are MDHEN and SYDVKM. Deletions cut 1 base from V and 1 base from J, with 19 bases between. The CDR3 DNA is TGTGCCAGCAGTTTATTTAGGGAGCCCACTTACTGGAACACTGAAGCTTTCTTT. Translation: CASSLFREPTYWNTEAFF.

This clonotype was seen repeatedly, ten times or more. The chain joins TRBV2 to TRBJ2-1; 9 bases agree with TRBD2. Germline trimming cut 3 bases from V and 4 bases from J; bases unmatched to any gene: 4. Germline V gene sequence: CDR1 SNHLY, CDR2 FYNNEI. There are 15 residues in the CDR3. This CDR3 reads CASSELAGQYNEQFF. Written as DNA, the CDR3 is TGTGCCAGCAGTGAGCTAGCGGGGCAATACAATGAGCAGTTCTTC.

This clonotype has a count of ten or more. The CDR3 nucleotides are TGTGCCACCGAGGACAATTCCTACGAGCAGTACTTC. Its protein product is CATEDNSYEQYF. The rearrangement joins TRBV6-1 to TRBJ2-7; D possibly corresponds to TRBD1 (5 bases). The CDR3 consists of 12 residues. The V end lost 10 bases, the J end lost 1 base, and 11 bases lay between the germline ends. Germline V CDR1 and CDR2: MNHNS, SASEGT.

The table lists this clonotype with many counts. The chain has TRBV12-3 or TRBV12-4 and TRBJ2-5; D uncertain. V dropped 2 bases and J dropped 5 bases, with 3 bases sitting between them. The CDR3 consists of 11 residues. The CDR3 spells CASSLLETQYF. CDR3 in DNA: TGTGCCAGCAGTTTACTGGAGACCCAGTACTTC.

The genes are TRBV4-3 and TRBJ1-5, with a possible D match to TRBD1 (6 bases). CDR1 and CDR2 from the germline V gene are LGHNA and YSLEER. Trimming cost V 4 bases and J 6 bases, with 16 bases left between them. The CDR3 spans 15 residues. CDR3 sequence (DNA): TGCGCCAGCAGCCCCAACCTAGGGGGGGGTCAGCCCCAGCATTTT. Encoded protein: CASSPNLGGGQPQHF.

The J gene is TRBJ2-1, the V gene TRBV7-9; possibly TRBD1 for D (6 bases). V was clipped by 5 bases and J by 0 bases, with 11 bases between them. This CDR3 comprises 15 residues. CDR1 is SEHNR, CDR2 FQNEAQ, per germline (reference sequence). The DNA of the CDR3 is TGTGCCAGCAGCAGACAGGTGAGCTCCTACAATGAGCAGTTCTTC. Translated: CASSRQVSSYNEQFF.

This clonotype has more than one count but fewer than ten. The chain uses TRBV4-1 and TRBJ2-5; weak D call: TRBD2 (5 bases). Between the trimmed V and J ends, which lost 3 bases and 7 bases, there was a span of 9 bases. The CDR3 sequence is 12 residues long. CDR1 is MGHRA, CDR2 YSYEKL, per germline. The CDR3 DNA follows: TGCGCCAGCAGCCACCCCGAGGGGACCCAGTACTTC. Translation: CASSHPEGTQYF.

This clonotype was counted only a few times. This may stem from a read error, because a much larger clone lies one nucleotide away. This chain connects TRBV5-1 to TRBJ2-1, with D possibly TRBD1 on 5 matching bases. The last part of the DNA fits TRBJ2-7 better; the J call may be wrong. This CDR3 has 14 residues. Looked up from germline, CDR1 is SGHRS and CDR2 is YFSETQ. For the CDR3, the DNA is TGCGCCAGCAGCTTGTCAGGACAATACAATGAGCAGTACTTC. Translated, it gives CASSLSGQYNEQYF.

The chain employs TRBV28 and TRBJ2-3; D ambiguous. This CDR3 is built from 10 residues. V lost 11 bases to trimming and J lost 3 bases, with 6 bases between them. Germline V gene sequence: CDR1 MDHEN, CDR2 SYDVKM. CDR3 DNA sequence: TGTGCCGCCGCGACAGATACGCAGTATTTT. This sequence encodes CAAATDTQYF.